These 14 T cell receptor beta chains originate from one sample sequenced in a study of CXCR3-negative and CXCR3-positive naive CD8 T cells. General observations from the study: Higher TRB CDR3 hydrophobicity marked CXCR3-positive naive cells relative to CXCR3-negative naive cells.

The libraries of TRB cDNA were prepared using 5' RACE with UMI labels. From its re-call of the 5' RACE reads, TCRdb lists each CDR3 protein once, without DNA. This repertoire includes around 6,900 distinct CDR3 sequences. For these TCRs, the target antigens are not known. Sequenced: naive CXCR3+ CD8+ T cells from blood. Subset described: CD45RO-CCR7+CD27+CD95- naive CD8+ T cells expressing CXCR3 (TNR3+). These receptors came from a human donor in good health. Some clones in this sample may be carry-over from other donors' samples.

The chain has TRBV19 and TRBJ2-7. Germline V gene data show CDR1 as LNHDA and CDR2 as SQIVND (reference sequence). This CDR3 region has 13 residues. The CDR3 reads CASSTDSSYEQYF. The variable domain in full, with the rest retrieved from reference TRBV19 and TRBJ2-7, is DGGITQSPKYLFRKEGQNVTLSCEQNLNHDAMYWYRQDPGQGLRLIYYSQIVNDFQKGDIAEGYSVSREKKESFPLTVTSAQKNPTAFYLCASSTDSSYEQYFGPGTRLTVT.

J is TRBJ2-1 and V is TRBV5-1; with no DNA, the TCRdb D assignment of TRBD2 cannot be verified. The CDR3 is 15 residues long. Germline lookup yields CDR1 SGHRS and CDR2 YFSETQ. The chain's CDR3 is CASSFGLAEDNEQFF.

The chain joins TRBV29-1 to TRBJ2-2; no DNA is available, so the TRBD1 call from TCRdb remains unchecked. The CDR3 length is 14 residues. From germline, CDR1 is SQVTM and CDR2 ANQGSEA. The CDR3 loop reads CSVESRGNTGELFF.

Its frequency marks this clonotype as medium-sized (0.01 to 0.1%). The chain links TRBV7-3 to TRBJ1-2; TCRdb returns TRBD1, unconfirmable since there is no DNA. The germline V gene has CDR1 SGHTA and CDR2 FQGTGA. The CDR3 is 15 residues long. CDR3 region: CASSLQGQSLEGYTF.

Its frequency marks this clonotype as medium-sized (0.01 to 0.1%). The chain is built from TRBV29-1 and TRBJ1-1; TCRdb lists TRBD1, though no DNA is available to test this call. From germline, CDR1 is SQVTM and CDR2 ANQGSEA. This CDR3 comprises 14 residues. CDR3 region: CSVLLGGSVAEAFF.

The V call is TRBV28, the J call TRBJ2-7; TCRdb's D call of TRBD1 is untestable without DNA. CDR1 and CDR2 from the germline V gene are MDHEN and SYDVKM. The CDR3 covers 17 residues. This CDR3 reads CASSTTLTTGGVHEQYF.

The chain uses TRBV2 and TRBJ2-2; TCRdb gives TRBD2 as the D gene, but with no DNA this cannot be confirmed. Germline CDR1 is SNHLY and CDR2 is FYNNEI. This CDR3 has 16 residues. The CDR3 sequence: CASSDTRDSYTGELFF.

V and J are TRBV21-1 and TRBJ2-1; TCRdb names TRBD2, which stays unverified in the absence of DNA. TRBV21-1 is listed as a pseudogene. The CDR3 is 15 residues long. The CDR3 region is CASSKTSGTYNEQFF.

Judged by frequency, this clonotype is medium-sized. The rearrangement uses TRBV29-1 and TRBJ1-1. This CDR3 spans 13 amino acids. Germline CDR1 reads SQVTM; CDR2 reads ANQGSEA. The CDR3: CSATQLNKVEAFF.

This clonotype counts as medium-sized by frequency. The J gene is TRBJ2-3, the V gene TRBV19; without DNA, the TCRdb call of TRBD1 cannot be checked. CDR3 length: 14 residues. Germline V CDR1 and CDR2: LNHDA, SQIVND (reference sequence). CDR3 residues: CASSKQGTADTQYF. The variable domain in full, with the rest retrieved from reference TRBV19 and TRBJ2-3, is DGGITQSPKYLFRKEGQNVTLSCEQNLNHDAMYWYRQDPGQGLRLIYYSQIVNDFQKGDIAEGYSVSREKKESFPLTVTSAQKNPTAFYLCASSKQGTADTQYFGPGTRLTVL.

This clonotype registers medium-sized (0.01 to 0.1%) by frequency. The V gene is TRBV27, the J gene TRBJ2-7; the TRBD1 assignment by TCRdb is unverifiable without DNA. Germline V CDR1 and CDR2: MNHEY, SMNVEV (reference sequence). The CDR3 has 13 residues. CDR3 region: CASSWAGVYEQYF.

The V and J genes are TRBV25-1 and TRBJ1-6; TCRdb outputs TRBD1, but without DNA this stays unchecked. This CDR3 is 16 amino acids long. Per the germline V gene, CDR1 is MGHDK and CDR2 is SYGVNS. The chain's CDR3 is CASSAQGSSYNSPLHF. Together with reference TRBV25-1 and TRBJ1-6, the CDR3 gives the full variable domain: EADIYQTPRYLVIGTGKKITLECSQTMGHDKMYWYQQDPGMELHLIHYSYGVNSTEKGDLSSESTVSRIRTEHFPLTLESARPSHTSQYLCASSAQGSSYNSPLHFGNGTRLTVT.

By frequency, this clonotype is medium-sized. J is TRBJ2-7 and V is TRBV5-6. Germline CDR1 and CDR2: SGHDT and YYEEEE. The CDR3 spans 13 residues. The CDR3 region is CASERGGPYEQYF. Complete variable domain (other parts from reference TRBV5-6 and TRBJ2-7): DAGVTQSPTHLIKTRGQQVTLRCSPKSGHDTVSWYQQALGQGPQFIFQYYEEEERQRGNFPDRFSGHQFPNYSSELNVNALLLGDSALYLCASERGGPYEQYFGPGTRLTVT.

CDR3 residues: CSASSTGLAGGYNEQFF. The chain couples TRBV20-1 to TRBJ2-1; TCRdb indicates TRBD2, and absent DNA this call remains unverified. The CDR3 runs to 17 residues. Germline V gives CDR1 DFQATT, CDR2 SNEGSKA (reference sequence).